This entry lists 17 T cell receptor beta chains sequenced from one sample in a study of blood T cell repertoires in COVID-19 (TCRdb year 2020). Library preparation used the immunoSEQ multiplex PCR assay. Entries here come from immuneACCESS through TCRdb and include only in-frame sequences with V and J called. Some clones fail to appear in such tables; in the studies checked, an unresolved V gene covers under half of the shortfall, and the cause of the remainder is unknown. This sample comprises over 150,000 clones, about 90% of them detected only once. The ten largest account for about 0.57% of the sample. The material sequenced was peripheral blood. Receptors originate from a man aged 50-60 years with acute or convalescent COVID-19.

This clone has just one count. The V call is TRBV4-2, the J call TRBJ2-7; tentatively, D is TRBD2 (5 bases). The CDR3 is 15 amino acids. Trimming shortened V by 2 bases and J by 0 bases, and 11 bases separated the two germline ends. Germline CDR1 is LGHNA and CDR2 is YNFKEQ. The chain's CDR3 is CASSQPSSHSYEQYF. The CDR3 coding sequence is TGTGCCAGCAGCCAACCTAGCTCCCACTCCTACGAGCAGTACTTC.

The chain couples TRBV15 to TRBJ2-1; TRBD2 matches at 10 bases. Unmatched junction bases numbered 7, after V lost 1 base and J lost 7 bases. This CDR3 is built from 16 residues. CDR1 is LNHNV, CDR2 YYDKDF, per germline (reference sequence). This CDR3 reads CATSRVVLAGENEQFF. The CDR3 DNA reads as TGTGCCACCAGCAGAGTTGTTCTAGCGGGAGAAAATGAGCAGTTCTTC.

This chain connects TRBV7-9 to TRBJ2-2; D may be TRBD1 (6 bases). Looked up from germline, CDR1 is SEHNR and CDR2 is FQNEAQ (reference sequence). V lost 4 bases and J 4 bases, leaving 13 bases between the germline ends. The CDR3 covers 15 residues. CDR3 residues: CASSSLKGGTGELFF. The CDR3 DNA follows: TGTGCCAGCAGCTCACTCAAAGGGGGCACCGGGGAGCTGTTTTTT.

V and J are TRBV9 and TRBJ2-5, with a possible D match to TRBD2 (5 bases). V lost 0 bases, J lost 4 bases, and 13 bases lay in between. This CDR3 has 15 residues. CDR1 and CDR2 from the germline V gene are SGDLS and YYNGEE. The CDR3 DNA is TGTGCCAGCAGCGTAGCGTCTAGCTGGGTAGAGACCCAGTACTTC. It yields the protein CASSVASSWVETQYF.

V is TRBV11-1 and J is TRBJ1-1, with 9 positions matching TRBD1. The CDR3 is 12 residues long. V gave up 5 bases and J gave up 11 bases; unmatched junction bases: 6. CDR1 and CDR2 from the germline V gene are SGHAT and FQDESV (reference sequence). CDR3 sequence: CASSLRDREAFF. CDR3 coding DNA: TGTGCCAGCAGCCTCCGGGACAGGGAGGCTTTCTTT.

V is TRBV5-1 and J is TRBJ1-1; TRBD1 agrees at 7 bases. V gave up 4 bases and J gave up 0 bases; unmatched junction bases: 6. This CDR3 comprises 15 residues. Germline lookup yields CDR1 SGHRS and CDR2 YFSETQ. CDR3 sequence: CASSIGTAMNTEAFF. The CDR3 DNA reads as TGCGCCAGCAGCATAGGGACAGCTATGAACACTGAAGCTTTCTTT. The full variable domain, completed using reference TRBV5-1 and TRBJ1-1, is KAGVTQTPRYLIKTRGQQVTLSCSPISGHRSVSWYQQTPGQGLQFLFEYFSETQRNKGNFPGRFSGRQFSNSRSEMNVSTLELGDSALYLCASSIGTAMNTEAFFGQGTRLTVV.

V gene TRBV19 combines with J gene TRBJ1-5, with TRBD1 as a possible D gene (5 bases). The CDR3 extends over 17 amino acids. CDR1 is LNHDA and CDR2 is SQIVND in the germline V gene (reference sequence). Trimming took off 0 bases at V and 2 bases at J, with 14 bases between the two ends. The CDR3 DNA reads TGTGCCAGTAGTATAGATTTGGTGGCCAGGGGCAATCAGCCCCAGCATTTT. This translates into CASSIDLVARGNQPQHF.

The rearrangement joins TRBV7-2 to TRBJ2-5, with 8 bases matching TRBD1. After removal of 0 bases from V and 1 base from J, the junction contained 7 bases not matched to a gene. This CDR3 has 17 residues. The V gene's germline CDR1 is SGHTA and CDR2 FQGNSA. CDR3 residues: CASSLAMTGAFQETQYF. In nucleotides, the CDR3 is TGTGCCAGCAGCTTAGCAATGACAGGGGCATTCCAAGAGACCCAGTACTTC.

This sequence joins TRBV6-1 and TRBJ2-7, with 10 bases lining up with TRBD2. V dropped 4 bases and J dropped 4; count of bases not matched to a gene: 4. The CDR3 sequence is 14 residues long. Germline V gene sequence: CDR1 MNHNS, CDR2 SASEGT. This chain's CDR3 is CASSVAGGPYEQYF. The CDR3 nucleotides are TGTGCCAGCAGTGTAGCGGGAGGACCTTACGAGCAGTACTTC.

V is TRBV2 and J is TRBJ1-2; 12 nucleotides agree with TRBD1. J was trimmed by 7 bases and V by 9 bases; bases with no gene match: 3. The CDR3 extends over 12 amino acids. Per germline, CDR1 SNHLY and CDR2 FYNNEI. The CDR3 reads CARGQGASGYTF. CDR3 nucleotide sequence: TGTGCCAGGGGACAGGGGGCCTCTGGCTACACCTTC.

V gene TRBV18 combines with J gene TRBJ1-1; possibly TRBD1 for D (5 bases). The CDR3 is 14 residues long. Germline V gene lookup returns CDR1 KGHSH and CDR2 LQKENI. V was clipped by 3 bases and J by 0 bases, with 8 bases between them. The CDR3 here is CASSPTEMNTEAFF. The CDR3 DNA follows: TGTGCCAGCTCACCGACAGAAATGAACACTGAAGCTTTCTTT. The full variable domain, with the rest looked up from reference TRBV18 and TRBJ1-1, is NAGVMQNPRHLVRRRGQEARLRCSPMKGHSHVYWYRQLPEEGLKFMVYLQKENIIDESGMPKERFSAEFPKEGPSILRIQQVVRGDSAAYFCASSPTEMNTEAFFGQGTRLTVV.

This chain links TRBV19 with TRBJ2-5, with a tentative D call TRBD1 (6 bases). Germline V lookup: CDR1 LNHDA, CDR2 SQIVND (reference sequence). Deletions cut 6 bases from V and 5 bases from J, with 16 bases between. This CDR3 is built from 14 residues. CDR3 amino acids: CASSNLQGVETQYF. The DNA for the CDR3 is TGTGCCAGTAGCAACTTACAGGGTGTGGAGACCCAGTACTTC.

This clone was seen a handful of times. V usage is TRBV18 and J usage is TRBJ2-7; D possibly corresponds to TRBD1 (6 bases). This CDR3 comprises 16 residues. Germline V gene data show CDR1 as KGHSH and CDR2 as LQKENI. Trimming pared 3 bases from V and 4 bases from J, leaving 19 bases between. DNA of the CDR3: TGTGCCAGCTCACCCCTAAACAGGGCTCAGCTTTACGAGCAGTACTTC. Residues: CASSPLNRAQLYEQYF.

V usage is TRBV6-2 or TRBV6-3 and J usage is TRBJ1-1; D is unresolved. Per the germline V gene, CDR1 is MNHEY and CDR2 is SVGEGT. V was shortened by 2 bases and J by 6 bases, with 13 bases between the two germline ends. This CDR3 spans 14 amino acids. CDR3 DNA: TGTGCCAGCAGTTACGGCAATCAGGTGGCTGAAGCTTTCTTT. It specifies CASSYGNQVAEAFF.

The chain is built from TRBV7-2 and TRBJ2-7; tentative D call: TRBD2 (6 bases). The germline V gene has CDR1 SGHTA and CDR2 FQGNSA. This CDR3 contains 13 residues. V dropped 5 bases and J dropped 1 base, with 9 bases sitting between them. The CDR3 region is CASSRDFSYEQYF. As DNA, the CDR3 is TGTGCCAGCAGCCGGGACTTTTCCTACGAGCAGTACTTC.

The V gene is TRBV27, the J gene TRBJ2-5; D call uncertain. Deletions cut 8 bases from V and 6 bases from J, with 13 bases between. The CDR3 runs 12 residues. CDR1 and CDR2 from the germline V gene are MNHEY and SMNVEV (reference sequence). The CDR3 here is CASSFIGQTQYF. CDR3 coding DNA: TGTGCCAGCTCTTTTATTGGGCAGACCCAGTACTTC.

This clone came up once. In DNA form, the CDR3 reads TGTGCCAGCAGTCCTACTAGCGGGAGCGCGGCGAACACCGGGGAGCTGTTTTTT. Protein sequence: CASSPTSGSAANTGELFF. The chain carries TRBV6-6 and TRBJ2-2; 11 bases align to TRBD2. The junction had 8 bases not matched to a gene; V was cut back by 5 bases and J by 0 bases. CDR1 is MNHNY and CDR2 is SVGAGI in the germline V gene (reference sequence). The CDR3 contains 18 residues.